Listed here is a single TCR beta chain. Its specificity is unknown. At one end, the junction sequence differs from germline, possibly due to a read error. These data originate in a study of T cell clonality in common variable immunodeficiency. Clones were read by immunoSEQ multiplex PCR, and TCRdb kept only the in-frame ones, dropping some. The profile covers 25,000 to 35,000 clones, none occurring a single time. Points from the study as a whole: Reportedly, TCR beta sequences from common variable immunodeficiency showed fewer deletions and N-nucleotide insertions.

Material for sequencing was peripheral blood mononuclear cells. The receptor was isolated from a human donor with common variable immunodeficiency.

The DNA read from the CDR3 is TGTGCTAGCAGCTTAGCACTAACTCGACAGAAAGAGACC. It translates to CASSLALTRQKET. The CDR3, in full, reads CASSLALTRQKETQYF. The chain carries TRBV7-7 and TRBJ2-5; D perhaps matches TRBD1 (5 bases). The read stops 3 residues short of the end of the CDR3; the missing end is completed from the germline J gene. This CDR3 is 16 amino acids long. CDR1 is SSHAT and CDR2 is FNYEAQ in the germline V gene (reference sequence). Combining the CDR3 with reference TRBV7-7 and TRBJ2-5 gives the whole variable domain GAGVSQSPRYKVTKRGQDVTLRCDPISSHATLYWYQQALGQGPEFLTYFNYEAQPDKSGLPSDRFSAERPEGSISTLTIQRTEQRDSAMYRCASSLALTRQKETQYFGPGTRLLVL.